This passage covers 7 T cell receptor beta chains from one sample sequenced in a study of T cell repertoires in cytomegalovirus infection. One entry per CDR3 protein results from TCRdb running MiXCR on the reads. The table records under 350,000 distinct CDR3 sequences, around 9.6% of them present only once. Sequenced input: PBMCs. The receptors here all came from a human donor in good health (CMV status not recorded). Some clones in this sample may be carry-over from other donors' samples.

This clonotype turned up a few times. The chain combines TRBV12-3 or TRBV12-4 with TRBJ1-1, with TRBD1 as a possible D gene (6 bases). Trimming stripped 5 bases from V and 4 bases from J, with 11 bases between. The CDR3 covers 13 residues. CDR3 sequence: CASSPPGVTEAFF. The CDR3 region has the DNA TGTGCCAGCAGTCCCCCAGGGGTCACTGAAGCTTTCTTT.

This clonotype was seen at least ten times. The chain recombines TRBV6-2 or TRBV6-3 with TRBJ2-1, with TRBD1 matching 9 bases. With V trimmed by 6 bases and J by 6 bases, 12 bases remained unmatched. Per germline, CDR1 MNHEY and CDR2 SVGEGT. The CDR3 spans 16 residues. The CDR3 protein is CASSPGGGTGSNEQFF. As DNA, the CDR3 is TGTGCCAGCAGCCCAGGTGGAGGGACAGGGTCCAATGAGCAGTTCTTC.

The sample holds many counts of this clonotype. The rearrangement uses TRBV7-9 and TRBJ1-1; D uncertain. Germline values: CDR1 SEHNR, CDR2 FQNEAQ (reference sequence). The CDR3 has 12 residues. V was cut by 3 bases and J by 5 bases, with 7 bases left in between. In nucleotides, the CDR3 is TGTGCCAGCAGCTTCGGGGAAACTGAAGCTTTCTTT. Translation: CASSFGETEAFF.

This clonotype was recorded many times. This rearrangement joins TRBV29-1 to TRBJ2-3; D gene ambiguous. The CDR3 loop spans 13 amino acids. V gave up 6 bases and J gave up 4 bases, with 14 bases separating them. The germline gives CDR1 SQVTM, CDR2 ANQGSEA. The CDR3 loop is CSVKSWGPDTQYF. The CDR3 DNA reads as TGCAGCGTGAAATCCTGGGGTCCAGATACGCAGTATTTT.

This clonotype came up a few times. The V gene is TRBV29-1, the J gene TRBJ1-2; possible D gene TRBD1, 5 bases. The germline gives CDR1 SQVTM, CDR2 ANQGSEA. V dropped 7 bases and J dropped 0 bases, with 12 bases sitting between them. The CDR3 is 13 amino acids. The CDR3 reads CSAVRGSNYGYTF. CDR3 coding DNA: TGCAGCGCCGTGAGGGGTTCTAACTATGGCTACACCTTC.

This clonotype was observed many times. The genes are TRBV28 and TRBJ1-2, with 9 bases fitting TRBD1. V trimming: 6 bases; J trimming: 2 bases; junction bases outside the gene matches: 7. Per the germline V gene, CDR1 is MDHEN and CDR2 is SYDVKM. This CDR3 is built from 15 residues. The CDR3 protein is CASSQTGTGNYGYTF. CDR3 bases: TGTGCCAGCAGCCAAACCGGGACAGGGAACTATGGCTACACCTTC.

The V gene is TRBV2, the J gene TRBJ2-2, with TRBD1 matching 9 bases. This CDR3 has 16 residues. Germline V gene sequence: CDR1 SNHLY, CDR2 FYNNEI. The ends lost 7 bases at V and 4 bases at J; junction bases unmatched: 10. The CDR3 sequence: CASNRGGTGSTGELFF. Written as DNA, the CDR3 is TGTGCCAGCAATCGTGGCGGGACAGGGTCCACCGGGGAGCTGTTTTTT.